The T cell receptor (beta chain) under discussion was sequenced for a study of T cell responses to AZD1222 COVID-19 vaccine. Details on this clone: Its target is unknown.

The study, taken as a whole, reports: Spike-specific TCR breadth and depth went up after people got two AZD1222 doses. Clonal diversity was possibly underestimated, and the donors were mostly white British, with more females.

Measured with immunoSEQ multiplex PCR; TCRdb has only the in-frame clones, and not every one. The sample lists about 180,000 clones, about 90% occurring once. This CDR3 is 13 amino acids long. Germline CDR1 SGHDT, CDR2 YYEEEE. V was clipped by 4 bases and J by 4 bases, with 10 bases between them. This chain links TRBV5-6 with TRBJ2-3, with D possibly being TRBD2 (5 bases). Sequenced material: peripheral blood, taken on day 0 of AZD1222 vaccination. The sequence was obtained from an adult in good health. CDR3 sequence: CASSLTRADTQYF. The CDR3 coding sequence is TGTGCCAGCAGCCTAACTAGAGCAGATACGCAGTATTTT.